Sequencing of this T cell receptor (beta chain) was carried out in a study of control samples from healthy donors and cancer patients. TCRdb keeps only in-frame clones here, not all; method: immunoSEQ multiplex PCR. The profile covers 100,000 to 150,000 clones, with about nine tenths appearing a single time and approximately 2.2% taken by the ten largest. The CDR3 has 13 amino acids. Trimming removed 3 bases from V and 5 bases from J, with 10 bases in between. Per the germline V gene, CDR1 is MGHRA and CDR2 is YSYEKL. This chain joins TRBV4-1 and TRBJ1-1; TRBD1 is a possible D gene (5 bases). What was sequenced was blood. This sequence originates from a woman aged 45 to 65 in good health. As DNA, the CDR3 is TGCGCCAGCAGCCATCAAGGGGTAACTGAAGCTTTCTTT. It translates to CASSHQGVTEAFF.